This T cell receptor beta chain emerged from a study of T cells after yellow fever vaccination. In the study overall: Low-cell-number fractions were prepared with SMART-Seq v4 Ultra Low Input. Study conclusions and caveats: Compared with primary, the secondary response was weaker and peaked at day 5, not 15.

Trimming cost V 5 bases and J 0 bases, with 6 bases left between them. The CDR3 runs 13 residues. This clonotype showed up many times. No antigen is known for it. Template switching by 5'RACE produced TCR cDNA, adding a universal primer site and UMIs. From the 5' RACE reads, TCRdb called clonotypes with MiXCR, one entry per CDR3 protein. The table shows around 140,000 distinct CDR3 sequences, with under 8% occurring only once. This clonotype originated in a man aged 25-45 years who received the YFV17D yellow fever vaccine. This material consisted of CD4+ T cells sorted from PBMCs, taken 10 days after the yellow fever booster vaccination. The chain recombines TRBV12-3 or TRBV12-4 with TRBJ2-3; no clear D. Here the CDR3 reads CASSRYSTDTQYF. The CDR3 DNA follows: TGTGCCAGCAGTCGGTATAGCACAGATACGCAGTATTTT.